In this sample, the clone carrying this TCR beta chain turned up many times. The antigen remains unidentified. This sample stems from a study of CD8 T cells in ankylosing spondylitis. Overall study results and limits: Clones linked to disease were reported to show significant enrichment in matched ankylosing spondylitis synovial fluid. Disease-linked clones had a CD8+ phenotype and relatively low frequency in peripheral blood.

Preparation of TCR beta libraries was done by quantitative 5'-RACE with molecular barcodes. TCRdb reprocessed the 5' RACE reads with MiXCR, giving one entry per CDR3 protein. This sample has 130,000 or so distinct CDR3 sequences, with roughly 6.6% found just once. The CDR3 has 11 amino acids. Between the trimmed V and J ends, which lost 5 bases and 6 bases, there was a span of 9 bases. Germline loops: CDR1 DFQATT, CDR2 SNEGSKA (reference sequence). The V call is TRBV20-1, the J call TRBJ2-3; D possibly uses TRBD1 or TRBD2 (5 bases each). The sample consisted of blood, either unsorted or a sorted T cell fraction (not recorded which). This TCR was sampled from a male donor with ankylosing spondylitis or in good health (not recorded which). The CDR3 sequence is CSAWDGDTQYF. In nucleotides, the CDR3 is TGCAGTGCTTGGGACGGCGATACGCAGTATTTT.